The 23 T cell receptor beta chains in this list originate from one sample, sequenced in a study of blood T cell repertoires in COVID-19. The protocol was immunoSEQ multiplex PCR, while the TCRdb copy is restricted to in-frame clones and leaves out a portion. The sample holds 170,000 or so clones; 70% to 80% are singletons and the top ten take 15% to 20%. The sample comprised PBMCs or T cells enriched from blood (not recorded which). All receptors come from a woman aged 50 to 60 who had recovered from COVID-19.

This clone was recorded a few times. The gene calls are TRBV11-1 and TRBJ2-7; D is perhaps TRBD1 (7 bases). V was clipped by 1 base and J by 6 bases, with 16 bases between them. This CDR3 contains 15 residues. Germline CDR1 SGHAT, CDR2 FQDESV (reference sequence). CDR3 protein: CASSLENRGGGEQYF. CDR3 in DNA: TGTGCCAGCAGCTTAGAGAACAGGGGAGGCGGCGAGCAGTACTTC.

The chain couples TRBV24-1 to TRBJ2-3; TRBD1 matches 9 bases. CDR3 length equals 13 residues. In germline, CDR1 is KGHDR, CDR2 SFDVKD. V lost 9 bases and J lost 3; bases outside the gene matches: 3. CDR3 region: CATEGQGTDTQYF. CDR3 sequence (DNA): TGTGCCACCGAGGGACAGGGTACAGATACGCAGTATTTT.

J is TRBJ2-2 and V is TRBV6-6; D is unclear. Germline V CDR1 and CDR2: MNHNY, SVGAGI (reference sequence). The CDR3 has 15 amino acids. V shed 5 bases and J shed 0 bases, with 10 bases lying between them. CDR3 nucleotide sequence: TGTGCCAGCAGTGACAATCTATCGAACACCGGGGAGCTGTTTTTT. As protein: CASSDNLSNTGELFF.

The V and J genes are TRBV10-3 and TRBJ2-1; 10 bases agree with TRBD2. CDR1 ENHRY and CDR2 SYGVKD come from the germline V gene. V was pared by 10 bases and J by 7 bases, with 10 bases of the junction left unmatched. The CDR3 length is 14 residues. The CDR3 region has the DNA TGTGCCACCTTAGCGGGAGGCCTTCTTAATGAGCAGTTCTTC. It translates to CATLAGGLLNEQFF.

The V and J genes are TRBV5-1 and TRBJ2-7, with a weak D call TRBD2 (6 bases). The CDR3 is 14 amino acids. Germline lookup yields CDR1 SGHRS and CDR2 YFSETQ. V was clipped by 3 bases and J by 0 bases, with 10 bases between them. CDR3 bases: TGCGCCAGCAGCTCGGAGGGACTCTCCTACGAGCAGTACTTC. Its translation: CASSSEGLSYEQYF.

This sequence joins TRBV19 and TRBJ2-1, with D unresolved. The germline V gene encodes CDR1 LNHDA and CDR2 SQIVND (reference sequence). The length of the CDR3 is 13 residues. V was cut by 9 bases and J by 5 bases, with 14 bases left in between. CDR3 in amino acids: CASRANGHNEQFF. CDR3 nucleotide sequence: TGTGCCAGCCGCGCCAACGGTCACAATGAGCAGTTCTTC.

About this clone itself: At one of its ends the junction is not consistent with the germline gene, which may arise from a read error. J is TRBJ2-3 and V is TRBV3-1 (or the pseudogene TRBV3-2), with 13 bases lining up with TRBD2. From germline, CDR1 is LGHDT and CDR2 YNNKEL (reference sequence). This CDR3 contains 18 residues. The CDR3 coding sequence is TGTGCCAGCAGCCAAGAGACTAGCGGGAGGACTTGCACAAATACGCAGTATTTT. Its protein product is CASSQETSGRTCTNTQYF.

This chain links TRBV4-1 with TRBJ2-7; 7 nucleotides align to TRBD2. This CDR3 has 19 amino acids. V dropped 0 bases and J dropped 1; count of bases not matched to a gene: 15. Germline-derived CDR1 and CDR2 are MGHRA and YSYEKL. The CDR3 DNA reads TGCGCCAGCAGCCAAGATAGTGGGGAGTCAAGCGGGGTTTCCTACGAGCAGTACTTC. Translated, it gives CASSQDSGESSGVSYEQYF.

This sequence joins TRBV5-4 and TRBJ2-7; 8 bases match TRBD2. V lost 2 bases to trimming and J lost 1 base; unmatched junction nucleotides: 5. There are 15 residues in the CDR3. Germline assignment: CDR1 SGHNT and CDR2 YYREEE (reference sequence). The CDR3 protein is CASSLAGVGSYEQYF. The DNA for the CDR3 is TGTGCCAGCAGCTTAGCGGGAGTGGGGTCCTACGAGCAGTACTTC.

The chain joins TRBV7-2 to TRBJ1-2; tentatively, D is TRBD1 (5 bases). This CDR3 comprises 15 residues. V was pared by 5 bases and J by 4 bases, with 17 bases between. Per the germline V gene, CDR1 is SGHTA and CDR2 is FQGNSA. CDR3 residues: CASSPRYRNGYGYTF. The CDR3 bases are TGTGCCAGCAGCCCGCGATACAGGAACGGCTATGGCTACACCTTC.

V gene TRBV29-1 combines with J gene TRBJ2-2, with 9 bases lining up with TRBD2. CDR3 length equals 16 residues. Germline-derived CDR1 and CDR2 are SQVTM and ANQGSEA. The V and J ends lost 0 bases and 7 bases, in that order; junction bases with no gene match: 9. The CDR3 DNA reads as TGCAGCGTTGAAGATCGTCTAGCGGGATCGATCGGGGAGCTGTTTTTT. Its protein is CSVEDRLAGSIGELFF.

The chain links TRBV5-4 to TRBJ2-7; 9 bases line up with TRBD2. The V gene end was trimmed by 4 bases and the J gene end by 7 bases; junction bases not matched to a gene: 18. The germline gives CDR1 SGHNT, CDR2 YYREEE (reference sequence). The CDR3 has 17 residues. The CDR3 loop reads CASSPATSGPLKGEQYF. The DNA of the CDR3 is TGTGCCAGCAGCCCTGCGACTAGCGGCCCACTGAAGGGGGAGCAGTACTTC.

This clone has more than one count but fewer than ten. V and J are TRBV28 and TRBJ2-7; TRBD1 agrees at 10 bases. Trimming cost V 3 bases and J 5 bases; bases outside gene matches: 7. Per the germline V gene, CDR1 is MDHEN and CDR2 is SYDVKM. The CDR3 runs to 15 residues. The chain's CDR3 is CASSFRGTGVHEQYF. The CDR3 bases are TGTGCCAGCAGTTTCCGCGGGACAGGGGTTCACGAGCAGTACTTC.

The chain couples TRBV10-3 to TRBJ2-3; maybe TRBD2 (6 bases). Trimming pared 4 bases from V and 6 bases from J, leaving 20 bases between. The CDR3 has 16 residues. Per the germline V gene, CDR1 is ENHRY and CDR2 is SYGVKD. The CDR3 reads CAISGKQEGLTDTQYF. Written as DNA, the CDR3 is TGTGCCATCAGTGGAAAGCAGGAGGGGCTGACCGATACGCAGTATTTT.

V usage is TRBV4-1 and J usage is TRBJ2-1; D might be TRBD2 (6 bases). Germline CDR1 and CDR2: MGHRA and YSYEKL. The CDR3 consists of 15 residues. V lost 1 base and J 8 bases, leaving 15 bases between the germline ends. In DNA, the CDR3 is TGCGCCAGCAGCCAAGTTGCCGGGGAGGATGATGAGCAGTTCTTC. It specifies CASSQVAGEDDEQFF.

This clone was observed a few times. J is TRBJ2-7 and V is TRBV14; 13 bases align to TRBD2. Per germline, CDR1 SGHDN and CDR2 FVKESK. CDR3 length equals 13 residues. After removal of 4 bases from V and 11 bases from J, the junction contained 5 bases not matched to a gene. CDR3 loop: CASSLGLAGEEYF. The CDR3 region has the DNA TGTGCCAGCAGCCTCGGACTAGCGGGAGAGGAGTACTTC.

J is TRBJ2-1 and V is TRBV19; tentatively, D is TRBD2 (5 bases). CDR3 length equals 12 residues. The germline gives CDR1 LNHDA, CDR2 SQIVND (reference sequence). Trimming removed 8 bases at V and 4 bases at J, with 9 bases between. CDR3 region: CASGVAYNEQFF. CDR3 DNA: TGTGCCAGTGGGGTAGCGTACAATGAGCAGTTCTTC.

This chain links TRBV28 with TRBJ1-1; 8 nucleotides match TRBD1. Trimming at V came to 7 bases and at J to 5 bases, leaving 18 bases not matched to a gene. CDR1 is MDHEN and CDR2 is SYDVKM in the germline V gene. This CDR3 region has 17 residues. CDR3 protein: CASTLRDPRDRRTEAFF. DNA for the CDR3: TGTGCCAGCACCCTCCGCGACCCCCGGGACAGGCGGACTGAAGCTTTCTTT.

The CDR3 DNA sequence: TGTGCCAGTTTTGGGTACGGAGATGGCTACACCTTC. This sequence encodes CASFGYGDGYTF. The chain combines TRBV28 with TRBJ1-2; no definite D call. From germline, CDR1 is MDHEN and CDR2 SYDVKM. Trimming cost V 9 bases and J 6 bases, with 14 bases left between them. This CDR3 is built from 12 residues.

The chain recombines TRBV10-3 with TRBJ2-5, with 14 positions matching TRBD2. V trimming: 10 bases; J trimming: 4 bases; junction bases outside the gene matches: 8. Germline V CDR1 and CDR2: ENHRY, SYGVKD. The CDR3 runs 15 residues. CDR3 in DNA: TGTGCCACCCTCGGGACTAGCGGGAGTGTAGAGACCCAGTACTTC. Encoded protein: CATLGTSGSVETQYF.

The chain employs TRBV4-1 and TRBJ2-7; D perhaps matches TRBD1 (5 bases). CDR1 is MGHRA, CDR2 YSYEKL, per germline. The CDR3 totals 16 residues. V was trimmed by 1 base and J by 2 bases, leaving 15 bases between them. This CDR3 is CASSQVQGRTAYEQYF. The DNA for the CDR3 is TGCGCCAGCAGCCAAGTGCAGGGCCGGACGGCCTACGAGCAGTACTTC.

The V gene is TRBV2, the J gene TRBJ1-6; D may be TRBD1 (6 bases). This CDR3 is built from 16 residues. CDR1 and CDR2 (germline): SNHLY, FYNNEI. Trimming took off 7 bases at V and 5 bases at J, with 18 bases between the two ends. CDR3 nucleotides: TGTGCCAGCAATAAGGACAGTGCGGGTCATAATTCACCCCTCCACTTT. Encoded protein: CASNKDSAGHNSPLHF.

V is TRBV12-3 or TRBV12-4 and J is TRBJ1-2; maybe TRBD1 (5 bases). The CDR3 is 13 amino acids. V was pared by 1 base and J by 8 bases, with 11 bases between. The DNA for the CDR3 is TGTGCCAGCAGTTTAGGAGACAGTTACGGCTACACCTTC. Its translation: CASSLGDSYGYTF.